The clone carrying this TCR beta chain was counted between two and nine times. TCRdb itself ran the reads through MiXCR, one entry per CDR3 protein. In the table there are around 490,000 distinct CDR3 sequences, approximately 25% of which are singletons. The data were taken from a study of T cell repertoires in cytomegalovirus infection. The TCR comes from a human donor in good health (CMV status not recorded). Some clones in this sample may be carry-over from other donors' samples. Source material: PBMCs.

In nucleotides, the CDR3 is TGTGCCAGCAGCCAACAGGAACAACTTGGCTACACCTTC. It codes for CASSQQEQLGYTF. The chain employs TRBV4-2 and TRBJ1-2; D is unresolved. Deletions cut 2 bases from V and 7 bases from J, with 11 bases between. The germline CDR1 and CDR2 sequences are LGHNA and YNFKEQ. CDR3 size: 13 residues.